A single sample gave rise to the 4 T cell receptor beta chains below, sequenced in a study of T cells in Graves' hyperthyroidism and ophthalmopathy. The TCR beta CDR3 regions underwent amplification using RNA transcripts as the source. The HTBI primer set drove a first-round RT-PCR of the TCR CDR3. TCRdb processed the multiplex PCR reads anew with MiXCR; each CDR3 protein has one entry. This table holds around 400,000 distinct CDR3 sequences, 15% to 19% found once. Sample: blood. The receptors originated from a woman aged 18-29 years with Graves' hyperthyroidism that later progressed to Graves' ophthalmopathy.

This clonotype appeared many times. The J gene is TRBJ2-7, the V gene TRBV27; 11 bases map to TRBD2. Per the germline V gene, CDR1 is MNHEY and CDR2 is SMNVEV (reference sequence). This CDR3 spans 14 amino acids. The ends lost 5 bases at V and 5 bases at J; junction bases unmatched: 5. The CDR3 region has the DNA TGTGCCAGCAGTCCGGGACTAGCGGTAAACGAGCAGTACTTC. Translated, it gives CASSPGLAVNEQYF.

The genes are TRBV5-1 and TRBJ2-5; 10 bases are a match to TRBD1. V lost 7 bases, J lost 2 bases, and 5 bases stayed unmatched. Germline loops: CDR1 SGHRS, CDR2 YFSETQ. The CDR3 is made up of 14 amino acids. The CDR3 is CASQPGQGQETQYF. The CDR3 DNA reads TGCGCCAGCCAACCGGGACAGGGGCAAGAGACCCAGTACTTC.

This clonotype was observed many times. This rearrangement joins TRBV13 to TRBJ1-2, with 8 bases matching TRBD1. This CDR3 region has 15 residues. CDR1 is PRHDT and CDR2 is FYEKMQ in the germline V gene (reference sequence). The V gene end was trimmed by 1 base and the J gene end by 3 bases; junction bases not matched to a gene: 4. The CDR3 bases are TGTGCCAGCAGCTTAGAGGCAGGGGGCGACTATGGCTACACCTTC. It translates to CASSLEAGGDYGYTF.

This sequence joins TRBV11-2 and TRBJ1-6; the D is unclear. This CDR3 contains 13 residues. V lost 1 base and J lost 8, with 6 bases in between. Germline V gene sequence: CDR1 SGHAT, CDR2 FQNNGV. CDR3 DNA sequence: TGTGCCAGCAGCTTAGTATACGATTCACCCCTCCACTTT. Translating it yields CASSLVYDSPLHF.